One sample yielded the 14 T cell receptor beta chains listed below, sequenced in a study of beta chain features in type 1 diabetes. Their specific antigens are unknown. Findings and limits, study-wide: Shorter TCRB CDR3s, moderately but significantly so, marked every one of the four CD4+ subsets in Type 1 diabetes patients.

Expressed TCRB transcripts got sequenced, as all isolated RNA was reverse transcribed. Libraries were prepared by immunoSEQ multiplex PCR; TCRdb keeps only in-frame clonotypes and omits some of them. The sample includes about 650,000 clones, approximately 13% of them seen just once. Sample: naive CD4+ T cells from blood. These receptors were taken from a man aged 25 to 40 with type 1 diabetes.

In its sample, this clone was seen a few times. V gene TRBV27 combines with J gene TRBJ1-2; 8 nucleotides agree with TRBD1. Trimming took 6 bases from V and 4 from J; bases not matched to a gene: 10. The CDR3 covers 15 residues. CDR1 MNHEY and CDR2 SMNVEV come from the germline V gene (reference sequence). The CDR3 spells CASSPMTGVGYGYTF. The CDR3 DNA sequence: TGTGCCAGCAGCCCCATGACAGGGGTTGGCTATGGCTACACCTTC.

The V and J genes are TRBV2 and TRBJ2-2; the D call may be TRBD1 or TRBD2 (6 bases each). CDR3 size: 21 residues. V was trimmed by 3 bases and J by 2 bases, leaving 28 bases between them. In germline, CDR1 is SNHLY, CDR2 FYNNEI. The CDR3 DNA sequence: TGTGCCAGCAGTGATACTACTGTAAGAGTCCGGGGGCGACCCAACACCGGGGAGCTGTTTTTT. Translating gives CASSDTTVRVRGRPNTGELFF.

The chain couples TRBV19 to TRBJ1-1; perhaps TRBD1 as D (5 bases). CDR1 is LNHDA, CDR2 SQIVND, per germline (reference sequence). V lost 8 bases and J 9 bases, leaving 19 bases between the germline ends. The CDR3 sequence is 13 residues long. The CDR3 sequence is CASRKQLEGKAFF. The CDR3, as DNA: TGTGCCAGTCGCAAACAGTTGGAGGGGAAAGCTTTCTTT.

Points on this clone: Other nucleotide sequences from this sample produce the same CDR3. The CDR3 bases are TGCAGTGCTAGGGACGGGGAGACCCAGTACTTC. It encodes CSARDGETQYF. The V call is TRBV20-1, the J call TRBJ2-5; D call uncertain. The V gene's germline CDR1 is DFQATT and CDR2 SNEGSKA (reference sequence). The CDR3 has 11 residues. Trimming took off 3 bases at V and 5 bases at J, with 7 bases between the two ends.

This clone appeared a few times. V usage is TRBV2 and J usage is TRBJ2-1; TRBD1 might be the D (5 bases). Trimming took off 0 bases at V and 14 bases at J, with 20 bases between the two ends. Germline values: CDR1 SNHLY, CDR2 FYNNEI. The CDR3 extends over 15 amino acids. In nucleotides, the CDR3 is TGTGCCAGCAGTGAAGCCCCCACCCAGGGCAGGGCCGAGTTCTTC. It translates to CASSEAPTQGRAEFF. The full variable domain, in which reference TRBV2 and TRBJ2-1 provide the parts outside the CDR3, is EPEVTQTPSHQVTQMGQEVILRCVPISNHLYFYWYRQILGQKVEFLVSFYNNEISEKSEIFDDQFSVERPDGSNFTLKIRSTKLEDSAMYFCASSEAPTQGRAEFFGPGTRLTVL.

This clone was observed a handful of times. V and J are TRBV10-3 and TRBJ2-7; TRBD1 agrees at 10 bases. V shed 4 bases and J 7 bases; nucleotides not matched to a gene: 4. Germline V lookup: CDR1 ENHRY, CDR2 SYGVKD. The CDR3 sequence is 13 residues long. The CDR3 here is CAISGPDRGEQYF. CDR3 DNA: TGTGCCATCAGTGGACCGGACAGGGGGGAGCAGTACTTC.

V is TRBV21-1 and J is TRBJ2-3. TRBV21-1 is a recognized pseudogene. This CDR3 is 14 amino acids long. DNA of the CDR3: TGTGCCAGCAGAACTCAGATTAGCACAGATACGCAGTATTTT. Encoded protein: CASRTQISTDTQYF.

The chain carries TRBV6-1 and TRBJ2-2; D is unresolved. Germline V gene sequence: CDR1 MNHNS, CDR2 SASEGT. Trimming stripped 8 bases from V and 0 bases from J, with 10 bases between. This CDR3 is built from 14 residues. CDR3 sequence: CASQIRANTGELFF. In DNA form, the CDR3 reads TGTGCCAGCCAAATTCGCGCGAACACCGGGGAGCTGTTTTTT.

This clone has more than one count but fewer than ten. This chain's CDR3 is CASSEETFSGNTIYF. The CDR3 nucleotides read TGTGCCAGCAGTGAGGAGACATTCTCTGGAAACACCATATATTTT. The V call is TRBV2, the J call TRBJ1-3, with D hard to call. The CDR3 spans 15 residues. The germline V gene has CDR1 SNHLY and CDR2 FYNNEI. Deletions cut 3 bases from V and 0 bases from J, with 9 bases between.

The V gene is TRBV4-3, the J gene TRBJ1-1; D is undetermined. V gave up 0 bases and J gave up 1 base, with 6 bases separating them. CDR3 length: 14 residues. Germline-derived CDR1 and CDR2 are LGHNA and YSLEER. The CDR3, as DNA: TGCGCCAGCAGCCAAGATATCGCGAACACTGAAGCTTTCTTT. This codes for CASSQDIANTEAFF.

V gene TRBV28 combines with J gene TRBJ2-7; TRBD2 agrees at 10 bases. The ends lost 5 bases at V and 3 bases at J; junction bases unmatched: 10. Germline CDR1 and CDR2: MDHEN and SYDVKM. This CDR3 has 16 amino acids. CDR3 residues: CASSGSGGSLGYEQYF. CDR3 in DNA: TGTGCCAGCAGTGGTAGCGGGGGGTCCCTTGGCTACGAGCAGTACTTC.

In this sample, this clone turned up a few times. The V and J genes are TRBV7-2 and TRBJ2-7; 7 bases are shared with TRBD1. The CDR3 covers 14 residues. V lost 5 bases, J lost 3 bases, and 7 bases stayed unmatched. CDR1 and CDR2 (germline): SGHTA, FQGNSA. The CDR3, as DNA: TGTGCCAGCAGCCGGTCGGGGACAGTCTACGAGCAGTACTTC. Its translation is CASSRSGTVYEQYF.

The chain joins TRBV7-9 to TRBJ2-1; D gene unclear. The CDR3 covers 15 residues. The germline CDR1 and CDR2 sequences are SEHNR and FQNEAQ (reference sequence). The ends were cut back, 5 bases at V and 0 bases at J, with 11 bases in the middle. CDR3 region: CASSSRDSSYNEQFF. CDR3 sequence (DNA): TGTGCCAGCAGCAGTAGGGATAGCTCCTACAATGAGCAGTTCTTC. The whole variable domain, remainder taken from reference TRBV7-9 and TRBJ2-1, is DTGVSQNPRHKITKRGQNVTFRCDPISEHNRLYWYRQTLGQGPEFLTYFQNEAQLEKSRLLSDRFSAERPKGSFSTLEIQRTEQGDSAMYLCASSSRDSSYNEQFFGPGTRLTVL.

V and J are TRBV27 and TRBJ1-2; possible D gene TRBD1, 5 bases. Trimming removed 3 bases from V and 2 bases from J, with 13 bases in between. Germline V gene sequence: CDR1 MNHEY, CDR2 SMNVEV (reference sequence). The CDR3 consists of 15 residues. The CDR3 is CASSFKGAQNYGYTF. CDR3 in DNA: TGTGCCAGCAGTTTCAAAGGGGCCCAGAACTATGGCTACACCTTC.